The 10 T cell receptor beta chains listed next were all sequenced from one sample in a study of beta chain features in type 1 diabetes. Regarding the study as a whole: There was a moderate but significant shortening of TCRB CDR3s in all four CD4+ subsets of Type 1 diabetes patients.

The antigens of these receptors remain unknown. Since all of the isolated RNA was reverse transcribed, expressed TCRB transcripts were what got sequenced. Only in-frame clones appear in the TCRdb table, and some are missing; sequencing was by immunoSEQ multiplex PCR. This table holds approximately 260,000 clones, 20% found once. Material for sequencing was naive CD4+ T cells from blood. These TCRs come from a woman aged 40 to 50 with type 1 diabetes.

This clone occurred a few times. CDR3 DNA sequence: TGCGCCAGCAGCTTCCAGGAGGGAACGAACACTGAAGCTTTCTTT. Its translation is CASSFQEGTNTEAFF. The gene calls are TRBV4-1 and TRBJ1-1; D ambiguous. V dropped 5 bases and J dropped 1 base, with 14 bases sitting between them. Germline CDR1 is MGHRA and CDR2 is YSYEKL. The CDR3 runs 15 residues.

The V and J genes are TRBV6-5 and TRBJ1-2; D unclear. This CDR3 contains 12 residues. Germline V gene data show CDR1 as MNHEY and CDR2 as SVGAGI. Trimming pared 6 bases from V and 8 bases from J, leaving 13 bases between. In nucleotides, the CDR3 is TGTGCCAGCAGGACCGGGGAGAGGGGCTACACCTTC. This encodes CASRTGERGYTF.

This clone has more than one count but fewer than ten. The chain joins TRBV10-3 to TRBJ2-3; tentative D call: TRBD2 (5 bases). The V gene lost 0 bases and the J gene lost 10 bases, with 14 bases spanning the gap. The germline V gene encodes CDR1 ENHRY and CDR2 SYGVKD. There are 14 residues in the CDR3. The CDR3 DNA is TGTGCCATCAGTGAGTCAAATCGGGAAGGGTCGCAGTATTTT. It specifies CAISESNREGSQYF.

The CDR3: CAIGASGRAHEQFF. The CDR3 region has the DNA TGTGCCATCGGGGCTAGCGGGAGGGCCCATGAGCAGTTCTTC. The rearrangement links TRBV10-3 to TRBJ2-1; 12 bases are a match to TRBD2. The V gene end was trimmed by 8 bases and the J gene end by 8 bases; junction bases not matched to a gene: 7. Per the germline V gene, CDR1 is ENHRY and CDR2 is SYGVKD. This CDR3 comprises 14 residues.

This clone turned up a few times. This sequence joins TRBV5-4 and TRBJ1-2; D is perhaps TRBD1 (6 bases). The ends were cut back, 3 bases at V and 7 bases at J, with 13 bases in the middle. The CDR3 contains 13 residues. Looked up from germline, CDR1 is SGHNT and CDR2 is YYREEE (reference sequence). The CDR3 nucleotides are TGTGCCAGCAGCTCGGACAGTTACGGTGGCTACACCTTC. Residues: CASSSDSYGGYTF.

This clone was observed a few times. This chain uses TRBV5-1 with TRBJ2-3; perhaps TRBD1 as D (6 bases). Germline CDR1 is SGHRS and CDR2 is YFSETQ. V was shortened by 5 bases and J by 3 bases, with 16 bases between the two germline ends. The CDR3 is 15 amino acids. CDR3 in DNA: TGCGCCAGCAGAGAACAGGGTCTAGAGACAGATACGCAGTATTTT. Protein product: CASREQGLETDTQYF.

V usage is TRBV4-2 and J usage is TRBJ2-6; D is uncertain. Germline loops: CDR1 LGHNA, CDR2 YNFKEQ. Trimming pared 5 bases from V and 0 bases from J, leaving 14 bases between. The CDR3 spans 17 residues. CDR3 residues: CASSLGESRSGANVLTF. CDR3 sequence (DNA): TGTGCCAGCAGCTTAGGAGAATCCCGCTCTGGGGCCAACGTCCTGACTTTC.

The J gene is TRBJ2-7, the V gene TRBV4-3, with 10 bases fitting TRBD2. The CDR3 extends over 16 amino acids. CDR1 is LGHNA and CDR2 is YSLEER in the germline V gene. J gave up 5 bases and V 0 bases, and 7 bases lay outside the gene matches. The CDR3 DNA sequence: TGCGCCAGCAGCCAAGAGGTTACTAGCGGGATCCACGAGCAGTACTTC. This codes for CASSQEVTSGIHEQYF.

The CDR3 protein is CASSGSTGPETQYF. DNA of the CDR3: TGTGCCAGCAGCGGATCGACAGGGCCAGAGACCCAGTACTTC. The chain combines TRBV9 with TRBJ2-5, with TRBD1 matching over 7 bases. Germline V gene sequence: CDR1 SGDLS, CDR2 YYNGEE. This CDR3 region has 14 residues. The ends lost 3 bases at V and 4 bases at J; junction bases unmatched: 6.

There are a few counts of this clone. This chain links TRBV18 with TRBJ1-1; D might be TRBD1 (5 bases). The CDR3 totals 14 residues. The germline V and J ends were trimmed by 1 base and 1 base, with 7 bases remaining between them. Germline assignment: CDR1 KGHSH and CDR2 LQKENI. The CDR3 sequence is CASSPQTENTEAFF. DNA for the CDR3: TGTGCCAGCTCACCACAGACAGAGAACACTGAAGCTTTCTTT.